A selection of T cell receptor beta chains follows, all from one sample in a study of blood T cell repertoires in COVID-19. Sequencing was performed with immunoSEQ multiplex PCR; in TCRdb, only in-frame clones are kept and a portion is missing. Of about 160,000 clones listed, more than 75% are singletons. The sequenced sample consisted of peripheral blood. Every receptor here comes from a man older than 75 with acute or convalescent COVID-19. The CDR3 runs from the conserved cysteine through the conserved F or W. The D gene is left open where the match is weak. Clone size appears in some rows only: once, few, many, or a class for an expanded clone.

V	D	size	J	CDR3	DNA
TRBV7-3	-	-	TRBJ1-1	CASSRQGGNTEAFF	TGTGCCAGCAGCCGGCAAGGCGGGAACACTGAAGCTTTCTTT
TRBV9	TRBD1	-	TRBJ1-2	CASSADRGGYTF	TGTGCCAGCAGCGCGGACAGGGGTGGCTACACCTTC
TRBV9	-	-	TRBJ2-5	CASSVGLEETQYF	TGTGCCAGCAGCGTAGGTCTAGAGGAGACCCAGTACTTC
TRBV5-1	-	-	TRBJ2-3	CASRWTPRTTDTQYF	TGCGCCAGCAGATGGACCCCCCGGACAACAGATACGCAGTATTTT
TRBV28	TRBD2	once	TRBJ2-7	CASTWGGGRSYEQYF	TGTGCCAGCACCTGGGGCGGGGGGAGGTCCTACGAGCAGTACTTC
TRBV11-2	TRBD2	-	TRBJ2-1	CASSLTSGIAEQFF	TGTGCCAGCAGCTTAACTAGCGGGATCGCTGAGCAGTTCTTC
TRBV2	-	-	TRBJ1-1	CASSEFRVNTEAFF	TGTGCCAGCAGTGAATTCCGGGTGAACACTGAAGCTTTCTTT
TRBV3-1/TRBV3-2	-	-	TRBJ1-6	CASSQDWDSRVSPLHF	TGTGCCAGCAGCCAAGATTGGGACTCGAGGGTTTCACCCCTCCACTTT
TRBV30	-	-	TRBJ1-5	CAWSFTNSNQPQHF	TGTGCCTGGAGTTTTACTAATAGCAATCAGCCCCAGCATTTT
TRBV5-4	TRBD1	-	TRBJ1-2	CASSSGRDRETRGYTF	TGTGCCAGCAGCTCCGGCCGGGACAGGGAGACGAGGGGCTACACCTTC
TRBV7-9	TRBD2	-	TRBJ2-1	CASSPKASSGEYSYNEQFF	TGTGCCAGCAGCCCAAAGGCATCTAGCGGGGAGTACTCCTACAATGAGCAGTTCTTC
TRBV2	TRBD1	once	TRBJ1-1	CARQPGQGLTEAFF	TGTGCCAGACAACCGGGACAGGGGCTGACTGAAGCTTTCTTT
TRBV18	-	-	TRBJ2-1	CASSPAFYEQFF	TGTGCCAGCTCACCGGCTTTTTATGAGCAGTTCTTC
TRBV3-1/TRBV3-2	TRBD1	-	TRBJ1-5	CASSHGQGGVQPQHF	TGTGCCAGCAGCCACGGACAGGGAGGGGTTCAGCCCCAGCATTTT
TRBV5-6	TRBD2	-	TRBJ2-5	CASSPGLATETQYF	TGTGCCAGCAGCCCGGGACTAGCAACAGAGACCCAGTACTTC
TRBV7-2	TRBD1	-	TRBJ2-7	CASSLRTGGEYEQYF	TGTGCCAGCAGCTTAAGAACAGGGGGAGAATACGAGCAGTACTTC
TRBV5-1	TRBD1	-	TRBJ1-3	CASKGQGGSGNTIYF	TGCGCCAGCAAAGGACAGGGAGGCTCTGGAAACACCATATATTTT
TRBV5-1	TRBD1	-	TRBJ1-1	CASSSRPQGGNTEAFF	TGCGCCAGCAGCTCTCGACCACAGGGGGGGAACACTGAAGCTTTCTTT
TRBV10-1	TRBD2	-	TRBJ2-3	CASATSGRADTQYF	TGCGCCAGCGCGACTAGCGGGAGGGCAGATACGCAGTATTTT
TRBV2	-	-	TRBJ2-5	CASSEGSRGQETQYF	TGTGCCAGCAGTGAAGGATCCAGGGGTCAAGAGACCCAGTACTTC
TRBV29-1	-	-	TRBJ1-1	CSVSGHLNTEAFF	TGCAGCGTCTCGGGACACTTGAACACTGAAGCTTTCTTT